This passage covers 9 T cell receptor beta chains from one sample sequenced in a study of T-cell memory formation after mild COVID-19. TCRdb redid the calling of the 5' RACE reads with MiXCR, one entry per CDR3 protein. The table has around 53,000 distinct CDR3 sequences, 12% seen once. Sequencing input: PBMCs or a T cell subset sorted from them (not recorded which). These receptor sequences come from a man between 18 and 29 years old who had mild COVID-19 (a few samples of this study predate the infection). Cell type and time point are not known.

The sample holds many counts of this clonotype. The chain uses TRBV7-2 and TRBJ2-6; TRBD1 agrees at 7 bases. J lost 9 bases, V lost 1 base, and 0 bases had no gene match. Germline CDR1 SGHTA, CDR2 FQGNSA. CDR3 length: 13 amino acids. The CDR3 bases are TGTGCCAGCAGCTTAGGACAGGGCAACGTCCTGACTTTC. It yields the protein CASSLGQGNVLTF.

The chain couples TRBV20-1 to TRBJ2-7, with D perhaps assigned TRBD1 or TRBD2 (6 bases each). There are 14 residues in the CDR3. V was trimmed by 8 bases and J by 0 bases, leaving 17 bases between them. CDR1 is DFQATT, CDR2 SNEGSKA, per germline (reference sequence). The CDR3 bases are TGCAGTACAACCGGGGGCGCCGGCTCCTACGAGCAGTACTTC. Translating it yields CSTTGGAGSYEQYF.

This chain connects TRBV27 to TRBJ2-5; perhaps D is TRBD1 or TRBD2 (5 bases each). Looked up from germline, CDR1 is MNHEY and CDR2 is SMNVEV (reference sequence). The length of the CDR3 is 14 residues. Trimming removed 5 bases from V and 5 bases from J, with 15 bases in between. CDR3 sequence: CASSDSWGGETQYF. The CDR3 nucleotides read TGTGCCAGCAGTGACAGTTGGGGCGGGGAGACCCAGTACTTC.

Only a few counts were recorded for this clonotype. This chain uses TRBV29-1 with TRBJ2-2, with no clear D. This CDR3 spans 14 amino acids. The V gene lost 0 bases and the J gene lost 9 bases, with 14 bases spanning the gap. The germline V gene has CDR1 SQVTM and CDR2 ANQGSEA. The CDR3 loop reads CSVEDTHANRELFF. CDR3 bases: TGCAGCGTTGAAGATACCCATGCCAACCGGGAGCTGTTTTTT.

This clonotype has at least ten counts. The CDR3: CASSLYQVGTQYF. The CDR3 DNA sequence: TGTGCCAGCAGTTTATACCAGGTTGGGACCCAGTACTTC. The V and J genes are TRBV28 and TRBJ2-5, with D unclear. Germline CDR1 reads MDHEN; CDR2 reads SYDVKM. CDR3 length: 13 amino acids. Trimming took 1 base from V and 7 from J, leaving 10 bases between them.

The V call is TRBV20-1, the J call TRBJ2-7; TRBD2 aligns across 7 bases. The junction had 8 bases not matched to a gene; V was cut back by 0 bases and J by 3 bases. CDR1 is DFQATT, CDR2 SNEGSKA, per germline (reference sequence). This CDR3 spans 15 amino acids. In DNA form, the CDR3 reads TGCAGTGCTAGAGATTACCCGGGGGGTAGCTACGAGCAGTACTTC. It codes for CSARDYPGGSYEQYF.

This clonotype was seen ten or more times. The V call is TRBV7-2, the J call TRBJ2-7; D tentatively reads TRBD1 or TRBD2 (5 bases each). Deletions cut 1 base from V and 4 bases from J, with 17 bases between. CDR1 SGHTA and CDR2 FQGNSA come from the germline V gene. The CDR3 totals 16 residues. The CDR3 spells CASSLGRGPSTYEQYV. The CDR3 bases are TGTGCCAGCAGCTTAGGTCGGGGACCATCCACTTACGAGCAGTACGTC.

The chain recombines TRBV27 with TRBJ2-1; possibly TRBD2 for D (5 bases). Trimming stripped 3 bases from V and 9 bases from J, with 6 bases between. The germline V gene encodes CDR1 MNHEY and CDR2 SMNVEV (reference sequence). The CDR3 is 11 residues long. The CDR3 nucleotides read TGTGCCAGCAGTTTCGGGATTGAGCAGTTCTTC. Encoded protein: CASSFGIEQFF.

In this sample, this clonotype turned up many times. This sequence joins TRBV4-2 and TRBJ2-1, with D perhaps matching TRBD2 (6 bases). This CDR3 is 16 amino acids long. Per the germline V gene, CDR1 is LGHNA and CDR2 is YNFKEQ. Trimming stripped 0 bases from V and 2 bases from J, with 11 bases between. For the CDR3, the DNA is TGTGCCAGCAGCCAAGATTCCCCGGGAGCCTACAATGAGCAGTTCTTC. Protein sequence: CASSQDSPGAYNEQFF.